This T cell receptor (beta chain) appears in the sequencing data of a study of blood T cell repertoires in COVID-19. In the study's own analysis: Using reference gene primer amplification, nucleated cell counts were estimated. Generated by immunoSEQ multiplex PCR, the TCRdb table keeps only in-frame clones and is missing some. V and J calls plus clone size are reproduced from that table; the DNA served to infer D and trimming. The sample holds fewer than 300,000 clones, roughly 91% seen once. The germline V gene has CDR1 LNHDA and CDR2 SQIVND (reference sequence). Germline trimming cut 4 bases from V and 5 bases from J; bases unmatched to any gene: 9. This CDR3 is built from 15 residues.

The specimen was peripheral blood. V usage is TRBV19 and J usage is TRBJ1-2; 8 positions agree with TRBD1. The sequence came from a woman aged 40 to 55 who had recovered from COVID-19. The CDR3 reads CASSSLPGQAYGYTF. The CDR3 DNA sequence: TGTGCCAGTAGTAGCCTGCCGGGACAGGCTTATGGCTACACCTTC.